The present TCR beta chain was sequenced within a study of shared clonotypes between healthy human individuals. The repertoire was sequenced with immunoSEQ multiplex PCR; TCRdb's copy has only in-frame clones and lacks some. The table lists nearly 750,000 clones, approximately 77% of them singletons. The length of the CDR3 is 16 residues. Germline lookup yields CDR1 SSHAT and CDR2 FNYEAQ (reference sequence). V dropped 5 bases and J dropped 5; count of bases not matched to a gene: 11. This chain joins TRBV7-7 and TRBJ1-5; TRBD1 agrees at 8 bases. The sequence was obtained from a woman in her twenties or thirties in good health. The sample consisted of memory CD4+ T cells sorted from blood. The sample's subset: CD45RA-negative fraction. CDR3 amino acids: CASSPRGRSTDQPQHF. CDR3 in DNA: TGTGCCAGCAGCCCCAGGGGGCGGTCAACCGATCAGCCCCAGCATTTT.